A selection of T cell receptor beta chains follows, all from one sample in a study of cytomegalovirus exposure and HLA in healthy donors. The protocol was immunoSEQ multiplex PCR, while the TCRdb copy is restricted to in-frame clones and leaves out a portion. The table has 130,000 or so clones, roughly four fifths seen once. Sequencing used PBMCs. The receptors come from a woman aged 55-75 years in good health and CMV-seronegative. Both conserved end residues are part of each CDR3. The order of the fields is D gene, clone size, V gene, J gene, CDR3 protein, CDR3 DNA. A D gene is named only where the DNA matches it firmly. Clone size is shown for a subset of rows, as once, few, many or a class of expanded clone.

D: .
size: .
V: TRBV4-1
J: TRBJ2-7
CDR3: CASSRGGGHTYEQYF
DNA: TGCGCCAGCAGCCGAGGCGGGGGCCACACCTACGAGCAGTACTTC

D: TRBD1
size: few
V: TRBV28
J: TRBJ1-5
CDR3: CASSRQGAWTLAPVDSNQPQHF
DNA: TGTGCCAGCAGTCGACAGGGAGCTTGGACACTCGCTCCTGTAGATAGCAATCAGCCCCAGCATTTT

D: .
size: .
V: TRBV7-3
J: TRBJ1-2
CDR3: CASSQSGYGYTF
DNA: TGTGCCAGCAGCCAAAGCGGCTATGGCTACACCTTC

D: .
size: .
V: TRBV4-1
J: TRBJ1-1
CDR3: CASSQVLGRNTEAFF
DNA: TGCGCCAGCAGCCAAGTGTTGGGGAGGAACACTGAAGCTTTCTTT

D: .
size: .
V: TRBV11-3
J: TRBJ2-7
CDR3: CASSLGWGVDEQYF
DNA: TGTGCCAGCAGCTTAGGCTGGGGGGTCGACGAGCAGTACTTC

D: .
size: .
V: TRBV6-6
J: TRBJ2-5
CDR3: CASRAHETQYF
DNA: TGTGCCAGCAGGGCCCACGAGACCCAGTACTTC

D: TRBD1
size: .
V: TRBV6-5
J: TRBJ1-5
CDR3: CASSYRTGGNQPQHF
DNA: TGTGCCAGCAGTTACAGGACAGGGGGAAATCAGCCCCAGCATTTT

D: .
size: .
V: TRBV11-2
J: TRBJ2-1
CDR3: CASSPGGSYNEQFF
DNA: TGTGCCAGCAGCCCAGGGGGGTCCTACAATGAGCAGTTCTTC

D: TRBD1
size: .
V: TRBV27
J: TRBJ1-6
CDR3: CASGDRLQDSPLHF
DNA: TGTGCCAGCGGGGACAGGCTGCAGGATTCACCCCTCCACTTT

D: .
size: few
V: TRBV2
J: TRBJ1-1
CDR3: CATQGDVRFGEAFF
DNA: .

D: TRBD2
size: .
V: TRBV2
J: TRBJ2-7
CDR3: CASRETSGSYEQYF
DNA: TGTGCCAGCAGGGAGACTAGCGGTTCCTACGAGCAGTACTTC

D: .
size: few
V: TRBV2
J: TRBJ1-4
CDR3: CASNGANEKLFF
DNA: TGTGCCAGCAACGGGGCTAATGAAAAACTGTTTTTT

D: TRBD1
size: once
V: TRBV28
J: TRBJ1-2
CDR3: CASSLPGTGGVNYGYTF
DNA: TGTGCCAGCAGTTTACCCGGGACAGGGGGCGTTAACTATGGCTACACCTTC

D: .
size: once
V: TRBV6-5
J: TRBJ2-5
CDR3: CASSYLGASRGETQYF
DNA: TGTGCCAGCAGTTACCTGGGGGCGTCGAGAGGAGAGACCCAGTACTTC

D: .
size: .
V: TRBV5-1
J: TRBJ1-4
CDR3: CASSSDGRTNEKLFF
DNA: TGCGCCAGCAGCTCCGACGGGAGAACTAATGAAAAACTGTTTTTT

D: .
size: once
V: TRBV7-7
J: TRBJ2-3
CDR3: CASSLSQTPTDTQYF
DNA: TGTGCTAGCAGCTTATCCCAGACACCCACAGATACGCAGTATTTT

D: .
size: .
V: TRBV5-4
J: TRBJ2-3
CDR3: CASSWPSTDTQYF
DNA: TGTGCCAGCAGCTGGCCTAGCACAGATACGCAGTATTTT